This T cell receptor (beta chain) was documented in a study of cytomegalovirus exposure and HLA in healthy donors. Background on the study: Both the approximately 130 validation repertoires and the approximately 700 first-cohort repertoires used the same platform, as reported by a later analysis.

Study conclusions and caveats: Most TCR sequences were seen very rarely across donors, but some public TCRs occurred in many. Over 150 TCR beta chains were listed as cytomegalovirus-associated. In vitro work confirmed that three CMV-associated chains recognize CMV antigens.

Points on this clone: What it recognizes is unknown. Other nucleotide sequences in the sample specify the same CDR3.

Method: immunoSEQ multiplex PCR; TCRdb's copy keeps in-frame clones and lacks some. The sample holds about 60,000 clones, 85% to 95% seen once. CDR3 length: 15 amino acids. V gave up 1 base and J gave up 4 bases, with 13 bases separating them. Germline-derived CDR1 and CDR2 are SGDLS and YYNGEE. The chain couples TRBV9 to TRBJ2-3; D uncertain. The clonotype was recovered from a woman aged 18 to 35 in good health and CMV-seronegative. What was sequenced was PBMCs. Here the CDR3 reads CASSVWRGGADTQYF. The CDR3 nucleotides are TGTGCCAGCAGCGTATGGCGAGGTGGCGCAGATACGCAGTATTTT.